Listed below are T cell receptor beta chains from one sample, sequenced in a study of blood T cell repertoires in COVID-19. Assay used: immunoSEQ multiplex PCR; TCRdb lists only in-frame clones, some missing. The sample comprises about 89,000 clones, more than 90% of which are singletons, and around 4.2% rests with the top ten. The sequencing input was peripheral blood. The receptors come from a human donor with active COVID-19. The donor label of this sample is uncertain. Each CDR3 is given with its conserved first and last residue. The order of the fields is CDR3 protein, CDR3 DNA, J gene, D gene, V gene, CDR3 length, clone size. D genes are given only for firm matches. The size field is filled for only some rows; it gives once, few, many or a size class.

CDR3aa: CASSSTGESPLHF
CDR3nt: TGTGCCAGCAGTTCCACAGGGGAGTCACCCCTCCACTTT
j_gene: TRBJ1-6
d_gene: TRBD1
v_gene: TRBV12-3/TRBV12-4
len: 13
abundance: -

CDR3aa: CASEGGIRRELFF
CDR3nt: TGTGCCAGCGAGGGGGGGATAAGGCGGGAGCTGTTTTTT
j_gene: TRBJ2-2
d_gene: -
v_gene: TRBV9
len: 13
abundance: once

CDR3aa: CASLGPGEGPPDTQYF
CDR3nt: TGTGCCAGCTTGGGGCCAGGGGAAGGGCCCCCAGATACGCAGTATTTT
j_gene: TRBJ2-3
d_gene: -
v_gene: TRBV28
len: 16
abundance: -

CDR3aa: CASSLTGTGEADTQYF
CDR3nt: TGCGCCAGCAGCCTCACCGGGACAGGGGAAGCAGATACGCAGTATTTT
j_gene: TRBJ2-3
d_gene: TRBD1
v_gene: TRBV5-1
len: 16
abundance: -

CDR3aa: CASSVTDGVGNTIYF
CDR3nt: TGTGCCAGCAGCGTAACTGACGGGGTCGGAAACACCATATATTTT
j_gene: TRBJ1-3
d_gene: -
v_gene: TRBV7-6
len: 15
abundance: -

CDR3aa: CASSQEVRTSGRVNSYNEQFF
CDR3nt: TGCGCCAGCAGCCAAGAAGTTCGGACTAGCGGGAGAGTGAATTCCTACAATGAGCAGTTCTTC
j_gene: TRBJ2-1
d_gene: TRBD2
v_gene: TRBV4-3
len: 21
abundance: -

CDR3aa: CASSLGRGDQETQYF
CDR3nt: TGTGCCAGCAGCTTAGGGCGGGGGGACCAAGAGACCCAGTACTTC
j_gene: TRBJ2-5
d_gene: TRBD2
v_gene: TRBV11-2
len: 15
abundance: -

CDR3aa: CASWGLAGVENEQFF
CDR3nt: TGTGCCAGCTGGGGACTAGCGGGGGTTGAGAATGAGCAGTTCTTC
j_gene: TRBJ2-1
d_gene: TRBD2
v_gene: TRBV7-9
len: 15
abundance: -

CDR3aa: CASSLDQGSYEQYF
CDR3nt: TGTGCCAGCAGCTTAGATCAGGGGTCCTACGAGCAGTACTTC
j_gene: TRBJ2-7
d_gene: -
v_gene: TRBV7-2
len: 14
abundance: once

CDR3aa: CSARTGVEAFF
CDR3nt: TGCAGTGCTAGGACAGGGGTTGAAGCTTTCTTT
j_gene: TRBJ1-1
d_gene: TRBD1
v_gene: TRBV20-1
len: 11
abundance: -

CDR3aa: CASSQAGQGAGGNTIYF
CDR3nt: TGCGCCAGCAGCCAAGCGGGACAGGGGGCGGGTGGAAACACCATATATTTT
j_gene: TRBJ1-3
d_gene: TRBD1
v_gene: TRBV4-3
len: 17
abundance: -